This TCR beta chain was obtained from a study of post-analysis software for immune sequencing data. This clonotype was observed at least ten times. As yet, its antigen is unknown. Study-level findings and limits: Among roughly 5 TRBV segments more frequent in patients than controls were TRBV5-6, TRBV5-1 and TRBV20-1. Multiple sclerosis patients showed significantly lower normalized Chao1 diversity than controls did.

Incorporated into the TCR beta cDNA libraries were unique molecular identifiers, which served to reduce PCR and sequencing biases. Each CDR3 protein gets one entry after TCRdb re-called the PCR reads with MiXCR. The sample yields about 800,000 distinct CDR3 sequences, just under 30% seen once. This CDR3 region has 13 residues. The germline gives CDR1 SQVTM, CDR2 ANQGSEA. V lost 3 bases and J lost 3, with 11 bases in between. Sequencing was done on a sample of blood. The chain joins TRBV29-1 to TRBJ1-2; possible D gene TRBD1, 5 bases. The sequence was obtained from a girl aged 5-17 years with multiple sclerosis. In DNA form, the CDR3 reads TGCAGCGTTGAGAAGGGGCCCTACTATGGCTACACCTTC. Encoded protein: CSVEKGPYYGYTF. Full variable domain (missing parts from reference TRBV29-1 and TRBJ1-2): SAVISQKPSRDICQRGTSLTIQCQVDSQVTMMFWYRQQPGQSLTLIATANQGSEATYESGFVIDKFPISRPNLTFSTLTVSNMSPEDSSIYLCSVEKGPYYGYTFGSGTRLTVV.